This TCR beta chain was identified during a study of blood T cell repertoires in COVID-19. For the study at large: Samples came from the United States, Italy and Spain, spanning acute and convalescent COVID-19. Sources were T cells, B-cell-depleted T cells, or PBMCs; the material itself was cDNA or gDNA.

In the original processing: Amplification from reference gene primers served as the basis for estimated nucleated cell counts. Data came from immunoSEQ multiplex PCR; TCRdb stores just in-frame clones and leaves some out. V and J calls and clone size are copied from that table; D and trimming were computed from the DNA. The sample has about 210,000 clones, about nine tenths seen once. CDR1 and CDR2 from the germline V gene are SGHTA and FQGNSA. The ends lost 3 bases at V and 4 bases at J; junction bases unmatched: 0. This CDR3 comprises 14 residues. The V call is TRBV7-2, the J call TRBJ1-6, with 7 bases that match TRBD1. Sequencing was performed on peripheral blood. This TCR came from a woman aged 40 to 50 with acute or convalescent COVID-19. DNA of the CDR3: TGTGCCAGCAGCTTCAGGGGGTATAATTCACCCCTCCACTTT. As protein: CASSFRGYNSPLHF.